This T cell receptor beta chain was profiled in a study of memory CD4+ T cells and cytomegalovirus serostatus. The study's findings and limits: Each of 65 to 70 CMV-associated TCRbeta sequences occurred in one to five individuals. CMV serostatus prediction reached median AUC approximately 0.95, or 0.91 with US-trained model.

TCRdb keeps only in-frame clones here, not all; method: immunoSEQ multiplex PCR. The data hold 50,000 to 60,000 clones, with 82% observed a single time. Notes on this clone: Its target is not known.

The CDR3 extends over 16 amino acids. Trimming took 0 bases from V and 8 from J; bases not matched to a gene: 7. The V gene's germline CDR1 is SGHRS and CDR2 YFSETQ. Single viable CD3+CD4+CD8-CD45RO+ cells were sorted as the memory CD4+ T cells. Input material: memory CD4+ T cells from blood. The receptor was isolated from an adult in good health and CMV-seronegative. The V call is TRBV5-1, the J call TRBJ2-1, with TRBD2 matching 11 bases. DNA for the CDR3: TGCGCCAGCAGCTTGGGGGGGACTAGCGGAAACGATGAGCAGTTCTTC. It encodes CASSLGGTSGNDEQFF.